One and the same sample provided the 4 T cell receptor beta chains below, sequenced in a study of T cell repertoires in cytomegalovirus infection. Antigens of these TCRs are unknown. MiXCR, run by TCRdb on the reads, gives a single entry per CDR3 protein. The sample consists of about 900,000 distinct CDR3 sequences, less than 35% of them appearing once. The sample consisted of cultured CD8+ T cells from PBMCs, taken from culture after CMV antigen stimulation. The receptors stem from a human donor in good health (CMV status not recorded). Some clones in this sample may be carry-over from other donors' samples.

The chain uses TRBV4-1 and TRBJ1-6, with D hard to call. The V and J ends lost 1 base and 7 bases respectively, with 8 bases between them. The V gene's germline CDR1 is MGHRA and CDR2 YSYEKL. The CDR3 contains 14 residues. The CDR3 DNA sequence: TGCGCCAGCAGCCAAGGCGAACACAATTCACCCCTCCACTTT. Translating it yields CASSQGEHNSPLHF.

This CDR3 is CASSLVPILGEQFF. The CDR3 nucleotides are TGTGCCAGCAGTTTAGTACCGATCCTAGGGGAGCAGTTCTTC. The chain links TRBV28 to TRBJ2-1, with D hard to call. V lost 2 bases, J lost 10 bases, and 15 bases lay in between. The CDR3 is 14 amino acids. Germline CDR1 reads MDHEN; CDR2 reads SYDVKM.

V and J are TRBV2 and TRBJ2-5, with D possibly TRBD2 on 5 matching bases. CDR1 is SNHLY, CDR2 FYNNEI, per germline. The CDR3 totals 17 residues. V was pared by 5 bases and J by 4 bases, with 23 bases between. As DNA, the CDR3 is TGTGCCAGCAGTAACCTAGGAGAAGCGGTGGATGGAGAGACCCAGTACTTC. Translation gives CASSNLGEAVDGETQYF.

The chain recombines TRBV28 with TRBJ2-7; 8 bases line up with TRBD1. This CDR3 spans 14 amino acids. Germline CDR1 is MDHEN and CDR2 is SYDVKM. With V trimmed by 2 bases and J by 5 bases, 5 bases remained unmatched. DNA for the CDR3: TGTGCCAGCAGTTTAGAGGACAGGGAAGACGAGCAGTACTTC. This gives the protein CASSLEDREDEQYF.